The T cell receptor (beta chain) under discussion was sequenced for a study of identical twins (dated by TCRdb to 2016 to 2017). About the study as a whole: To test whether fetal clonotypes persist, the study used deep sequencing on TCR alpha and beta repertoires from monozygotic twins, unrelated adults of various ages, and cord blood. To rule out contamination, replicate twin experiments were performed at different times with different library preparation protocols. The investigation overall reported the following: In monozygotic twins, out-of-frame TCR alpha sharing was systematically underestimated by recombination models, although the models agreed with sharing between unrelated individuals. Abundant cord blood beta clonotypes carried fewer insertions; young adult naive repertoires showed a weaker similar trend, while memory repertoires showed none. Invariant T cells such as MAIT and iNKT could partly confound zero-insertion analyses, although diverse VJ usage argued against such confounding for most clonotypes. A weaker excess of twin sharing was found in beta out-of-frame sequences because the signal-to-noise ratio was lowered by fewer shared sequences. Because the same donors could not be followed over many years, the conclusions relied on cross-sectional statistical analysis. Compared with coincidental sharing between unrelated individuals, an excess of low generation-probability sequences was observed among out-of-frame TCR alpha sequences shared between twins.

Via the germline V gene, CDR1 is MGHRA and CDR2 YSYEKL. Unmatched junction bases come to 7, with V trimmed by 4 bases and J by 7 bases. Counted from cysteine to phenylalanine, this CDR3 has 16 amino acids. Only CDR3 DNA remains: 48 bases, in frame from the first base. Library preparation employed 5' RACE. Reads for this sample came from an Illumina HiSeq 2000. A universal primer binding site was added through template switching, and the final cDNA carried a unique molecular identifier so that TCR cDNA molecules could be counted accurately. First-strand cDNA for TCR alpha and beta chains was synthesized from specific primers in the conserved constant-segment region. To control for contamination, each cDNA library was double barcoded with a SMART-Mk sample barcode plus Illumina barcodes. Two successive PCR steps introduced TruSeq adapter sequences along with Illumina sample barcodes. Sequencing of the TCR alpha and beta cDNA libraries was done on the Illumina HiSeq platform using custom primers. In the paper's pipeline: Raw reads were processed with MiGEC to extract unique molecular identifiers, and MiXCR was used to determine CDR3 positions. Recombination models were inferred per individual with the repgenHMM and IGoR tools using an EM algorithm. The tcR package in R was used for shared clonotype analysis, with sharing normalized by the product of cloneset sizes. To study raw recombination free of thymic and clonal selection effects, out-of-frame nonproductive sequences were analyzed. TCRdb took the public reads, trimmed them with fastp at Q25, ran MiXCR for clone calling and kept in-frame beta chains. Each entry is one CDR3 protein sequence, shown with its most common DNA and genes. The V and J calls come from TCRdb's annotation, not from the publication. In all, the sample holds just under 650,000 distinct CDR3 sequences, and under 8.5% of those were seen once. The ten largest clones add up to around 1.6% of the sample.

Only healthy Caucasian donors were included. The twin cohort comprised three pairs of female monozygotic twins, all aged roughly 18 to 30 years. Peripheral blood mononuclear cells were the source from which RNA for the TCR libraries was isolated. This clonotype was recorded many times. Its target antigen remains unknown. Base qualities are not provided; no much larger clone lies one nucleotide away. These data also formed part of another study, on yellow fever vaccine responses in identical twins. That second report states: The T cell response to vaccination in identical twins was reported by the authors to appear partly convergent and partly personalized. In the study, vaccine-responding T cell clones were precisely tracked in identical twins.

Sequences were obtained from PBMCs. The chain couples TRBV4-1 to TRBJ2-1, and TRBD2 matches 13 of the central bases. The sequence derives from a woman in her late teens or twenties in good health. The sequenced DNA: TGCGCCAGCAGCCGGGACCCGGGACTAGCGGGAAATGAGCAGTTCTTC. This encodes CASSRDPGLAGNEQFF.